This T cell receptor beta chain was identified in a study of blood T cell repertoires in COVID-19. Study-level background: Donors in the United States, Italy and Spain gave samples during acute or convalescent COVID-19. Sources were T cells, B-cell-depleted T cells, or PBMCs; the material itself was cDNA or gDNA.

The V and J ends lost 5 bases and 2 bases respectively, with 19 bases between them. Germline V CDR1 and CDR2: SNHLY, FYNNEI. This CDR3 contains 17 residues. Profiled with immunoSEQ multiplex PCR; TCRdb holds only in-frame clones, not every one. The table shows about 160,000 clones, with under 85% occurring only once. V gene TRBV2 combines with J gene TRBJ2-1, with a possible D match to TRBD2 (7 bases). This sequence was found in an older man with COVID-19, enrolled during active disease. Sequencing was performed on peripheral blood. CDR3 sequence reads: CASSLGGGPGTYNEQFF. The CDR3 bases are TGTGCCAGCAGTCTAGGGGGGGGGCCTGGGACCTACAATGAGCAGTTCTTC.